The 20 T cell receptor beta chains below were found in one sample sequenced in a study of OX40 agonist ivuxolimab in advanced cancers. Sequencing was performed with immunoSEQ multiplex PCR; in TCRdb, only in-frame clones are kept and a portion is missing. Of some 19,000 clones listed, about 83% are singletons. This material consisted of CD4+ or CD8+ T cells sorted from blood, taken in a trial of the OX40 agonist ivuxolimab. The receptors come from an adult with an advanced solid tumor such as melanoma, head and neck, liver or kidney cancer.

CDR3: CASSSRSHSSYNEQFF. In DNA form, the CDR3 reads TGTGCCAGCAGCTCCCGTAGCCACAGCTCCTACAATGAGCAGTTCTTC. This chain links TRBV7-9 with TRBJ2-1; no definite D call. The CDR3 loop spans 16 amino acids. Germline CDR1 reads SEHNR; CDR2 reads FQNEAQ (reference sequence). The V and J ends lost 4 bases and 0 bases respectively, with 13 bases between them. Full variable domain (outside the CDR3, taken from reference TRBV7-9 and TRBJ2-1): DTGVSQNPRHKITKRGQNVTFRCDPISEHNRLYWYRQTLGQGPEFLTYFQNEAQLEKSRLLSDRFSAERPKGSFSTLEIQRTEQGDSAMYLCASSSRSHSSYNEQFFGPGTRLTVL.

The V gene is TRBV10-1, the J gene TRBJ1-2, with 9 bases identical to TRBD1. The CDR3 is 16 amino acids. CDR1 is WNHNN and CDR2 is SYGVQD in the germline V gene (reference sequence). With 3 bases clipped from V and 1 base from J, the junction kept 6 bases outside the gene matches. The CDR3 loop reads CASSDGQGPRNYGYTF. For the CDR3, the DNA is TGCGCCAGCAGTGATGGACAGGGGCCCCGTAACTATGGCTACACCTTC.

The CDR3 region is CASRLGQGNNEQFF. CDR3 DNA sequence: TGTGCCAGCAGGCTGGGACAGGGTAACAATGAGCAGTTCTTC. The chain joins TRBV5-5 to TRBJ2-1; TRBD1 aligns across 9 bases. V gave up 5 bases and J gave up 5 bases; unmatched junction bases: 5. Per germline, CDR1 SGHKS and CDR2 YYEKEE (reference sequence). The CDR3 contains 14 residues.

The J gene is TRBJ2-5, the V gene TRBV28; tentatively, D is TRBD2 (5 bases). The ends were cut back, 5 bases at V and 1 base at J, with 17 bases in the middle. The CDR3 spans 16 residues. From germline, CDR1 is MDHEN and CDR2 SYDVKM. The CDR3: CASSPTDSSAQETQYF. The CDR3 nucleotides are TGTGCCAGCAGTCCTACGGACTCTTCGGCCCAAGAGACCCAGTACTTC.

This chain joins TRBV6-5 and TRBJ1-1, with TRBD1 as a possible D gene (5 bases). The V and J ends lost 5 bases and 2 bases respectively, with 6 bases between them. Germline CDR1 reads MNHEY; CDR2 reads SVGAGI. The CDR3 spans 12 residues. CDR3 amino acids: CASSQGNTEAFF. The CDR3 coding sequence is TGTGCCAGCAGTCAGGGTAACACTGAAGCTTTCTTT.

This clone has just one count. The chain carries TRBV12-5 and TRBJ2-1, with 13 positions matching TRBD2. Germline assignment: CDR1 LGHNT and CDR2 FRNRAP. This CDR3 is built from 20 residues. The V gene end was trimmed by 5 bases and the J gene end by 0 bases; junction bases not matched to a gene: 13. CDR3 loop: CASGPGLAGDIMSSYNEQFF. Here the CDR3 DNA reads TGTGCTAGTGGTCCCGGACTAGCGGGGGATATTATGAGCTCCTACAATGAGCAGTTCTTC.

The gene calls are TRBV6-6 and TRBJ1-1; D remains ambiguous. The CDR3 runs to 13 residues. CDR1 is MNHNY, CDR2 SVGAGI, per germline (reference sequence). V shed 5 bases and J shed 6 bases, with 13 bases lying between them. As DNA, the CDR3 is TGTGCCAGCAGTCAGGCGGTTCAGGCTGAAGCTTTCTTT. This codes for CASSQAVQAEAFF.

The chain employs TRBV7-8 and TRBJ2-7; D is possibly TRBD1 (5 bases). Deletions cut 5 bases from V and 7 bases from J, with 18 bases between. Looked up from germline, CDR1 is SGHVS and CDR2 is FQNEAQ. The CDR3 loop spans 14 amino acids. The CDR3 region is CASSQTPGAEEQYF. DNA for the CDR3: TGTGCCAGCAGCCAGACCCCTGGGGCCGAGGAGCAGTACTTC.

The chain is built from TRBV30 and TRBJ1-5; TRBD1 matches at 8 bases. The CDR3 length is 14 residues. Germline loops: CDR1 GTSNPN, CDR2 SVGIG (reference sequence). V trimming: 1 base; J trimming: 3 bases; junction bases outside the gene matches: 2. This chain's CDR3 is CAWSAGQDNQPQHF. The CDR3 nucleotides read TGTGCCTGGAGTGCGGGACAGGACAATCAGCCCCAGCATTTT.

CDR3 amino acids: CASSLRDFSYEQYF. The CDR3 region has the DNA TGTGCCAGCAGTTTAAGGGACTTCTCCTACGAGCAGTACTTC. The genes are TRBV28 and TRBJ2-7; possibly TRBD2 for D (6 bases). The CDR3 runs 14 residues. Trimming cost V 2 bases and J 0 bases, with 8 bases left between them. Per germline, CDR1 MDHEN and CDR2 SYDVKM.

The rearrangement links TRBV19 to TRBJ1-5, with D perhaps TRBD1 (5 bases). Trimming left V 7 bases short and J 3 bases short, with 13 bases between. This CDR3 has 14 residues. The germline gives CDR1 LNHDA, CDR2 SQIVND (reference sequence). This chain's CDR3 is CASKSGGFNQPQHF. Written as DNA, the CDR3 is TGTGCCAGTAAGAGCGGGGGTTTCAATCAGCCCCAGCATTTT.

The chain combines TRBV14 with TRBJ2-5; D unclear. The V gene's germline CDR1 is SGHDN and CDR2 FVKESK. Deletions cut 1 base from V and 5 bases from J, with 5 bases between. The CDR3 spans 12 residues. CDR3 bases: TGTGCCAGCAGCCAAGTGTTTGAGACCCAGTACTTC. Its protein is CASSQVFETQYF.

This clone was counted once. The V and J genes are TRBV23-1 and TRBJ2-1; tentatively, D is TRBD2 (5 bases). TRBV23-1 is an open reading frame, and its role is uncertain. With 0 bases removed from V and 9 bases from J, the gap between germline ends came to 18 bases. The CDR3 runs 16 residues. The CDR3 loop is CASSQSKRDRFGEQFF. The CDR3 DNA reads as TGCGCCAGCAGTCAATCTAAGAGGGATCGTTTTGGTGAGCAGTTCTTC.

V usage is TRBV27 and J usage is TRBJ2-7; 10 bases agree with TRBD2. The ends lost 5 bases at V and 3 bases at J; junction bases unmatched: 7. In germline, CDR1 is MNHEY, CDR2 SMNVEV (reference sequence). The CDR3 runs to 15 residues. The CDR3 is CASSPLAGALYEQYF. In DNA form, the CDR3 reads TGTGCCAGCAGTCCTCTAGCGGGGGCCCTCTACGAGCAGTACTTC.

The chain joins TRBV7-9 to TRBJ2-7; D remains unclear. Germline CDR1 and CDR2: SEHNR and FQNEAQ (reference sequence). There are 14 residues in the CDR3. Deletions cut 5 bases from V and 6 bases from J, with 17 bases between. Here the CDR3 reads CASSRLSLVGEQYF. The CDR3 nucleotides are TGTGCCAGCAGCCGCCTAAGCTTGGTGGGCGAGCAGTACTTC. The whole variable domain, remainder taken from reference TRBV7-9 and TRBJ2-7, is DTGVSQNPRHKITKRGQNVTFRCDPISEHNRLYWYRQTLGQGPEFLTYFQNEAQLEKSRLLSDRFSAERPKGSFSTLEIQRTEQGDSAMYLCASSRLSLVGEQYFGPGTRLTVT.

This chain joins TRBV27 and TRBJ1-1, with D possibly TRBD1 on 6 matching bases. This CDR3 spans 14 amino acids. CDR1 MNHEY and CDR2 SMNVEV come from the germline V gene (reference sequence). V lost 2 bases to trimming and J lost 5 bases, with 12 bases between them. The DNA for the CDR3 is TGTGCCAGCAGTTTAGGAGGGGGAGGGACTGAAGCTTTCTTT. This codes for CASSLGGGGTEAFF.

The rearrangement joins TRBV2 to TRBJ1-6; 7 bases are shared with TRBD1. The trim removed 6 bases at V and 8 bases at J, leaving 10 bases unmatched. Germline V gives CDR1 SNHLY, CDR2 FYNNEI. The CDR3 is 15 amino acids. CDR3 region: CASRGIRGPDSPLHF. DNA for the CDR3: TGTGCCAGCAGGGGGATAAGGGGGCCCGATTCACCCCTCCACTTT. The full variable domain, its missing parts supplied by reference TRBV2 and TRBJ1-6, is EPEVTQTPSHQVTQMGQEVILRCVPISNHLYFYWYRQILGQKVEFLVSFYNNEISEKSEIFDDQFSVERPDGSNFTLKIRSTKLEDSAMYFCASRGIRGPDSPLHFGNGTRLTVT.

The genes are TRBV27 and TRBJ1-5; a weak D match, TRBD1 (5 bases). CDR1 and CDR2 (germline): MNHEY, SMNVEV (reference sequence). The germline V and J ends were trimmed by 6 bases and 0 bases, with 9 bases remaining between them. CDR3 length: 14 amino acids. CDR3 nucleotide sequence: TGTGCCAGCAGGGCGACAGATAGCAATCAGCCCCAGCATTTT. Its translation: CASRATDSNQPQHF.

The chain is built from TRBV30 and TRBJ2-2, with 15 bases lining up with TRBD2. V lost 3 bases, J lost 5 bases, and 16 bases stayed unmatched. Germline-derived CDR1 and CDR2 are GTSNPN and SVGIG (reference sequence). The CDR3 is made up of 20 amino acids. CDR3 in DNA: TGTGCCTGGAGAGGGCTTTGGGGACTAGCGGGGGGCTCTGATACCGGGGAGCTGTTTTTT. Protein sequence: CAWRGLWGLAGGSDTGELFF. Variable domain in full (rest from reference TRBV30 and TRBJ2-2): SQTIHQWPATLVQPVGSPLSLECTVEGTSNPNLYWYRQAAGRGLQLLFYSVGIGQISSEVPQNLSASRPQDRQFILSSKKLLLSDSGFYLCAWRGLWGLAGGSDTGELFFGEGSRLTVL.

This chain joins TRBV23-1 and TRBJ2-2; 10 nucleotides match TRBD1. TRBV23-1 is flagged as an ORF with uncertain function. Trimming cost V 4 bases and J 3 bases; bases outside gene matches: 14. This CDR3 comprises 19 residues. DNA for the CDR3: TGCGCCAGCAGTCCGAGGGGCGGGACAGGGGCGTTTGACACCGGGGAGCTGTTTTTT. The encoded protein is CASSPRGGTGAFDTGELFF.